Listed here are 18 T cell receptor beta chains from one sample, sequenced in a study of naive and memory T cell subsets. The beta constant-region primer was an equimolar mix of two oligonucleotides covering TRBC1 and TRBC2. TCRdb re-called the UMI-ligation and nested PCR reads with MiXCR, one entry per CDR3 protein. The repertoire has some 100,000 distinct CDR3 sequences, over 7% of them found once; the top ten carry 1.6%. Specimen: central memory CD4+ T cells from blood. These receptors were obtained from a human donor in good health.

The rearrangement links TRBV27 to TRBJ2-1; 13 nucleotides agree with TRBD2. The V and J ends lost 4 bases and 7 bases, in that order; junction bases with no gene match: 4. The germline V gene has CDR1 MNHEY and CDR2 SMNVEV (reference sequence). There are 15 residues in the CDR3. DNA of the CDR3: TGTGCCAGCAGTTCCTTGACTAGCGGGAGGAATGAGCAGTTCTTC. Its protein is CASSSLTSGRNEQFF.

This clonotype has a handful of counts. This chain connects TRBV7-2 to TRBJ2-3; TRBD1 aligns across 9 bases. J was trimmed by 2 bases and V by 5 bases; bases with no gene match: 5. CDR1 is SGHTA, CDR2 FQGNSA, per germline. The CDR3 length is 15 residues. This CDR3 is CASSDWDRATDTQYF. DNA of the CDR3: TGTGCCAGCAGCGACTGGGACAGGGCCACAGATACGCAGTATTTT.

V and J are TRBV7-9 and TRBJ2-1, with D tentatively TRBD1 (5 bases). The CDR3 consists of 15 residues. Germline CDR1 reads SEHNR; CDR2 reads FQNEAQ (reference sequence). The V end was cut by 4 bases, the J end by 0 bases, with 10 bases between. CDR3 sequence: CASSSGFASYNEQFF. The CDR3 DNA is TGTGCCAGCAGCTCAGGGTTTGCCTCCTACAATGAGCAGTTCTTC.

This chain links TRBV20-1 with TRBJ1-2; D gene uncertain. Germline CDR1 and CDR2: DFQATT and SNEGSKA (reference sequence). V lost 3 bases and J 3 bases, leaving 17 bases between the germline ends. CDR3 size: 15 residues. The chain's CDR3 is CSARPLRRGHYGYTF. The CDR3 DNA follows: TGCAGTGCTAGGCCGCTCCGCCGTGGGCACTATGGCTACACCTTC.

This clonotype came up many times. The chain has TRBV7-2 and TRBJ1-3; D is ambiguous. Germline V gene data show CDR1 as SGHTA and CDR2 as FQGNSA. Trimming took 0 bases from V and 0 from J, leaving 6 bases between them. The CDR3 contains 15 residues. The CDR3 DNA reads as TGTGCCAGCAGCTTAGCGTCCAGCTCTGGAAACACCATATATTTT. Translation: CASSLASSSGNTIYF.

Many counts were recorded for this clonotype. J is TRBJ2-3 and V is TRBV7-6, with TRBD2 matching 7 bases. With V trimmed by 0 bases and J by 6 bases, 0 bases remained unmatched. The CDR3 is made up of 13 amino acids. The germline V gene has CDR1 SGHVS and CDR2 FNYEAQ. CDR3 region: CASSLAGGDTQYF. The CDR3 DNA sequence: TGTGCCAGCAGCTTAGCGGGAGGGGATACGCAGTATTTT.

This clonotype was seen ten or more times. The chain employs TRBV28 and TRBJ2-6, with D possibly matching TRBD1 (6 bases). Germline values: CDR1 MDHEN, CDR2 SYDVKM. This CDR3 comprises 15 residues. V was shortened by 3 bases and J by 0 bases, with 6 bases between the two germline ends. The CDR3 reads CASSFRGSGANVLTF. CDR3 coding DNA: TGTGCCAGCAGTTTCAGGGGCTCTGGGGCCAACGTCCTGACTTTC.

This clonotype occurred many times. The J gene is TRBJ1-3, the V gene TRBV29-1; D remains unclear. The germline gives CDR1 SQVTM, CDR2 ANQGSEA. With 7 bases removed from V and 2 bases from J, the gap between germline ends came to 9 bases. CDR3 length equals 12 residues. CDR3: CSALIPGNTIYF. CDR3 coding DNA: TGCAGCGCCCTCATTCCTGGAAACACCATATATTTT.

This clonotype was counted ten times or more. The J gene is TRBJ1-1, the V gene TRBV14; TRBD1 agrees at 10 bases. CDR3 length: 17 amino acids. Germline V gene lookup returns CDR1 SGHDN and CDR2 FVKESK. V was clipped by 4 bases and J by 4 bases; unmatched bases: 12. CDR3 coding DNA: TGTGCCAGCAGCCCACGGACAGGGGGGGACTGGGGCACTGAAGCTTTCTTT. This codes for CASSPRTGGDWGTEAFF. The whole variable domain, remainder taken from reference TRBV14 and TRBJ1-1, is EAGVTQFPSHSVIEKGQTVTLRCDPISGHDNLYWYRRVMGKEIKFLLHFVKESKQDESGMPNNRFLAERTGGTYSTLKVQPAELEDSGVYFCASSPRTGGDWGTEAFFGQGTRLTVV.

The chain recombines TRBV7-2 with TRBJ2-1; unclear D gene. Germline V lookup: CDR1 SGHTA, CDR2 FQGNSA. The CDR3 runs 13 residues. V was pared by 7 bases and J by 3 bases, with 10 bases between. CDR3 bases: TGTGCCAGCAATCCGGCCGGCTACAATGAGCAGTTCTTC. It specifies CASNPAGYNEQFF.

A few counts support this clonotype. The CDR3 coding sequence is TGTGCCAGCGACAGGGGGACCTACGAGCAGTACTTC. This translates into CASDRGTYEQYF. The chain combines TRBV2 with TRBJ2-7; TRBD1 aligns across 9 bases. J lost 2 bases, V lost 8 bases, and 1 base had no gene match. This CDR3 is built from 12 residues. The germline CDR1 and CDR2 sequences are SNHLY and FYNNEI. Full variable domain (remainder filled in from reference TRBV2 and TRBJ2-7): EPEVTQTPSHQVTQMGQEVILRCVPISNHLYFYWYRQILGQKVEFLVSFYNNEISEKSEIFDDQFSVERPDGSNFTLKIRSTKLEDSAMYFCASDRGTYEQYFGPGTRLTVT.

This clonotype was seen repeatedly, ten times or more. This rearrangement joins TRBV28 to TRBJ2-3, with unresolved D. V lost 5 bases and J 3 bases, leaving 15 bases between the germline ends. This CDR3 has 15 amino acids. CDR1 is MDHEN, CDR2 SYDVKM, per germline. The CDR3 loop reads CASSIQKGPTDTQYF. The CDR3 DNA reads TGTGCCAGCAGTATCCAAAAGGGTCCAACAGATACGCAGTATTTT.

About this clonotype: A junction boundary mismatches the germline segment, possibly from a read error. The CDR3 sequence is CASSPRPTGELFF. The CDR3 DNA reads as TGTGCCAGCAGCCCACGACCGACCGGGGAGCTGTTTTTT. The chain recombines TRBV15 with TRBJ2-2; no clear D gene. The CDR3 runs 13 residues. Germline V gene sequence: CDR1 LNHNV, CDR2 YYDKDF (reference sequence).

This clonotype was detected ten times or more. This rearrangement joins TRBV20-1 to TRBJ1-2; D unclear. CDR3 length: 14 residues. Trimming cost V 3 bases and J 4 bases, with 15 bases left between them. Germline V gives CDR1 DFQATT, CDR2 SNEGSKA (reference sequence). CDR3 DNA: TGCAGTGCTAGTAATTACGGCGGGCCCTATGGCTACACCTTC. This sequence encodes CSASNYGGPYGYTF.

This clonotype was seen repeatedly, ten times or more. The chain recombines TRBV20-1 with TRBJ1-5; D ambiguous. Trimming pared 0 bases from V and 4 bases from J, leaving 10 bases between. CDR1 is DFQATT, CDR2 SNEGSKA, per germline (reference sequence). The CDR3 totals 14 residues. For the CDR3, the DNA is TGCAGTGCTAGAGATATGGGTTCTAATCAGCCCCAGCATTTT. This translates into CSARDMGSNQPQHF.

This chain uses TRBV19 with TRBJ1-5; D call uncertain. This CDR3 is built from 15 residues. CDR1 is LNHDA, CDR2 SQIVND, per germline (reference sequence). V was trimmed by 3 bases and J by 2 bases, leaving 11 bases between them. CDR3 protein: CASSMGRVGNQPQHF. DNA for the CDR3: TGTGCCAGTAGTATGGGGAGGGTAGGCAATCAGCCCCAGCATTTT.

This clonotype showed up many times. CDR3: CSARDLTAGNTIYF. CDR3 nucleotide sequence: TGCAGTGCTAGAGATCTAACGGCTGGAAACACCATATATTTT. The rearrangement links TRBV20-1 to TRBJ1-3; the D is unclear. The CDR3 covers 14 residues. Trimming pared 0 bases from V and 2 bases from J, leaving 8 bases between. Germline V gene lookup returns CDR1 DFQATT and CDR2 SNEGSKA (reference sequence).

This clonotype was seen just once. V usage is TRBV19 and J usage is TRBJ1-2; possible D gene TRBD1, 6 bases. The V end lost 11 bases, the J end lost 4 bases, and 14 bases lay between the germline ends. The CDR3 runs 12 residues. The germline V gene encodes CDR1 LNHDA and CDR2 SQIVND (reference sequence). CDR3 protein: CAGWTAFYGYTF. CDR3 nucleotides: TGTGCCGGCTGGACAGCGTTCTATGGCTACACCTTC.